This entry concerns a single T cell receptor beta chain. Its antigen is as yet unknown. This sample is drawn from a study of cytomegalovirus exposure and HLA in healthy donors. Broader study findings: In a later analysis, a missense DCLRE1C variant was linked to TCR beta V- and J-gene trimming.

In the PCR, 60 Vbeta and 13 Jbeta primers were used. TCRdb's copy holds only in-frame clones and misses some; the assay was immunoSEQ multiplex PCR. The table includes tens of thousands of clones, approximately 79% detected once. Trimming left V 1 base short and J 3 bases short, with 17 bases between. The CDR3 has 16 amino acids. Germline assignment: CDR1 SGHRS and CDR2 YFSETQ. The sample taken for sequencing was PBMCs. The V call is TRBV5-1, the J call TRBJ2-7, with a tentative D call TRBD1 (5 bases). The receptor comes from a middle-aged woman in good health and CMV-seropositive. The CDR3: CASSLLSDSQSYEQYF. Written as DNA, the CDR3 is TGCGCCAGCAGCTTGCTTTCAGACAGTCAGAGCTACGAGCAGTACTTC.